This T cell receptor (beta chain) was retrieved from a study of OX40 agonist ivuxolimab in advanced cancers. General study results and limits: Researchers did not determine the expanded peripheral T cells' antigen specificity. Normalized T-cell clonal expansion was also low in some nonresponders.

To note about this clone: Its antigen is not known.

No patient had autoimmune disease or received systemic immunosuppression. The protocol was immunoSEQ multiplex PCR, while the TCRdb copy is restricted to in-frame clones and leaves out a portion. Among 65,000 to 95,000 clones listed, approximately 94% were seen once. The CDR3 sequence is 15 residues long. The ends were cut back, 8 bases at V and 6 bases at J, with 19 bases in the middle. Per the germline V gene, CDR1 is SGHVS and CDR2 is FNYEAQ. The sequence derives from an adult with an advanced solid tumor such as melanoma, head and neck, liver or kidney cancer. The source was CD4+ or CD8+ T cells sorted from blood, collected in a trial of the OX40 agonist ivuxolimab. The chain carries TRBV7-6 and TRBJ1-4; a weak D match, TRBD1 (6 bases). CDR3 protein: CASASNRDIDEKLFF. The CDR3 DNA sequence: TGTGCCAGCGCCTCAAATCGGGACATAGATGAAAAACTGTTTTTT.